This TCR beta chain was obtained from a study of blood T cells in healthy people across ages. The study, taken as a whole, reports: Age showed a roughly linear inverse relationship with TCR beta diversity per million T cells. When set beside aged donors, long-lived donors presented more naive CD4+ cells and higher diversity.

This clonotype was seen a few times. Its antigen remains unidentified. Through a sample-barcoded 5' primer and a J-beta primer mix, a second PCR was run for about 6 to 12 cycles. Using its own MiXCR run on the 5' RACE reads, TCRdb lists one record per CDR3 protein. This sample yields 1.5 million to 2 million distinct CDR3 sequences, of which approximately 30% are seen a single time; 7.7% belongs to the top ten. This TCR came from a woman aged 25 to 39 in good health. Sample: blood.

The CDR3 spells CASGQGKRSRGETQYF. The CDR3 DNA sequence: TGTGCTAGTGGTCAAGGGAAGCGCTCCCGGGGGGAGACCCAGTACTTC. The J gene is TRBJ2-5, the V gene TRBV12-5; D might be TRBD2 (6 bases). V lost 5 bases and J 5 bases, leaving 21 bases between the germline ends. CDR3 length: 16 residues. CDR1 and CDR2 from the germline V gene are LGHNT and FRNRAP.